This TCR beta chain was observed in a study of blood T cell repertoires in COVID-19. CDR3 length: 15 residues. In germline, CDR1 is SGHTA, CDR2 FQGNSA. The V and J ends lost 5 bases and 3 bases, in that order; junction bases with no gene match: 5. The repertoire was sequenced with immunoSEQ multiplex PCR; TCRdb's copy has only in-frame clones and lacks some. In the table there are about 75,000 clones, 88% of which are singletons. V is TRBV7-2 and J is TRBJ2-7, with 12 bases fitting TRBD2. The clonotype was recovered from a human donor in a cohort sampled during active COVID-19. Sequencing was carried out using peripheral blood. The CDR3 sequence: CASSILAGGNYEQYF. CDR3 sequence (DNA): TGTGCCAGCAGCATACTAGCGGGGGGTAACTACGAGCAGTACTTC.